The T cell receptor (beta chain) under discussion was sequenced for a study of blood T cell repertoires in COVID-19. Germline V gene sequence: CDR1 SNHLY, CDR2 FYNNEI. Deletions cut 6 bases from V and 2 bases from J, with 18 bases between. The length of the CDR3 is 16 residues. The data were produced by immunoSEQ multiplex PCR, yet TCRdb's version contains in-frame clones alone and is incomplete. Of nearly 250,000 clones in the sample, roughly 85% were seen once. This clonotype was sampled from a woman aged 50 to 65 with acute COVID-19. Source material: PBMCs or T cells enriched from blood (not recorded which). This chain joins TRBV2 and TRBJ2-3; D not resolved. The CDR3 reads CASSPETQFFTDTQYF. As DNA, the CDR3 is TGTGCCAGCAGCCCGGAGACCCAATTTTTCACAGATACGCAGTATTTT. Based on the CDR3 plus reference TRBV2 and TRBJ2-3, the full variable domain is EPEVTQTPSHQVTQMGQEVILRCVPISNHLYFYWYRQILGQKVEFLVSFYNNEISEKSEIFDDQFSVERPDGSNFTLKIRSTKLEDSAMYFCASSPETQFFTDTQYFGPGTRLTVL.